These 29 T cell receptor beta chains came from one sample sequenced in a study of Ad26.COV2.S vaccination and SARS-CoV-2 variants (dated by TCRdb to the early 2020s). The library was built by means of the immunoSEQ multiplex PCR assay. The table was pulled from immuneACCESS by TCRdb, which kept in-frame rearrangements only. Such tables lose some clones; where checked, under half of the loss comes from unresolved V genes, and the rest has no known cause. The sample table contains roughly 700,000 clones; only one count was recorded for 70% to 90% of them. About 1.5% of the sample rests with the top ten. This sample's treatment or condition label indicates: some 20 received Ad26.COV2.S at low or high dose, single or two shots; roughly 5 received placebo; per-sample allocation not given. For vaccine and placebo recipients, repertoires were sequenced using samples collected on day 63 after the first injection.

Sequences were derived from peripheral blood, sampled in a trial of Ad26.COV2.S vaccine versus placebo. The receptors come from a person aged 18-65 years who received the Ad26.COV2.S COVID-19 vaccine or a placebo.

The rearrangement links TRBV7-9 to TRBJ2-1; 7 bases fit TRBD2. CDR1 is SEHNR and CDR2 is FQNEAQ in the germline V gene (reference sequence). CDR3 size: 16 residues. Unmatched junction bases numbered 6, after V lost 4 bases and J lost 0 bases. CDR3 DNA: TGTGCCAGCAGCTGGGGGGGTCAGAGCTCCTACAATGAGCAGTTCTTC. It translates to CASSWGGQSSYNEQFF. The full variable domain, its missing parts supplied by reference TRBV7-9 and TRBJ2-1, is DTGVSQNPRHKITKRGQNVTFRCDPISEHNRLYWYRQTLGQGPEFLTYFQNEAQLEKSRLLSDRFSAERPKGSFSTLEIQRTEQGDSAMYLCASSWGGQSSYNEQFFGPGTRLTVL.

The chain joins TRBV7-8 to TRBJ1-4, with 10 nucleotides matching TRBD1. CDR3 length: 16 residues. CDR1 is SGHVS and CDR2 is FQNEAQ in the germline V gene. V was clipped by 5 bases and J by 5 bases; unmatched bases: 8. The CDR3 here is CASSPPVTGGNEKLFF. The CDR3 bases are TGTGCCAGCAGCCCTCCAGTGACAGGGGGCAATGAAAAACTGTTTTTT.

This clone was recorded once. As DNA, the CDR3 is TGTGCCAGCAGTTTATTGGCGGGTGAAAAACTGTTTTTT. Translating it yields CASSLLAGEKLFF. The gene calls are TRBV12-3 or TRBV12-4 and TRBJ1-4; no definite D call. The CDR3 extends over 13 amino acids. Trimming pared 2 bases from V and 7 bases from J, leaving 8 bases between.

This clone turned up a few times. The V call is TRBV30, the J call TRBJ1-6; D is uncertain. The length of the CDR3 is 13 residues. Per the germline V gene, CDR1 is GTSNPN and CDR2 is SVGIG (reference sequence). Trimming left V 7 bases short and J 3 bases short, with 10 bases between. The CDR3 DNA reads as TGTGCCTCCTCAGTAGGCTATAATTCACCCCTCCACTTT. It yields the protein CASSVGYNSPLHF.

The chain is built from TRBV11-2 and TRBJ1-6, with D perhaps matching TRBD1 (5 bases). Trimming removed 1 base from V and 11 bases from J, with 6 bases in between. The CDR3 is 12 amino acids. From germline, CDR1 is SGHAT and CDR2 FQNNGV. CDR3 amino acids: CASSLGDPPLHF. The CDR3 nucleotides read TGTGCCAGCAGCTTAGGGGACCCACCCCTCCACTTT.

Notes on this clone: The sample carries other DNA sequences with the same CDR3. The CDR3 reads CASSQGLAGGQETQYF. The CDR3 region has the DNA TGTGCCAGCAGCCAGGGACTAGCGGGTGGGCAAGAGACCCAGTACTTC. The chain links TRBV3-1 (or the pseudogene TRBV3-2) to TRBJ2-5, with TRBD2 matching 12 bases. Germline V lookup: CDR1 LGHDT, CDR2 YNNKEL (reference sequence). There are 16 residues in the CDR3. Trimming cost V 3 bases and J 2 bases; bases outside gene matches: 4.

The CDR3 DNA reads as TGCAGCGTGACACAGGGGACCAGCTACGAGCAGTACTTC. Translation: CSVTQGTSYEQYF. The chain joins TRBV29-1 to TRBJ2-7, with TRBD1 matching 7 bases. V gave up 6 bases and J gave up 3 bases; unmatched junction bases: 8. The CDR3 consists of 13 residues. CDR1 SQVTM and CDR2 ANQGSEA come from the germline V gene.

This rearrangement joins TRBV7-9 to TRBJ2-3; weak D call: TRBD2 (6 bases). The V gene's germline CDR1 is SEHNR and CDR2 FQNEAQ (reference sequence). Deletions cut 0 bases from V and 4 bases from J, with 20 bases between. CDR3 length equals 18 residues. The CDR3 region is CASSLAAFLGEAADTQYF. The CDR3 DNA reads TGTGCCAGCAGCTTAGCAGCATTTTTGGGGGAGGCGGCAGATACGCAGTATTTT.

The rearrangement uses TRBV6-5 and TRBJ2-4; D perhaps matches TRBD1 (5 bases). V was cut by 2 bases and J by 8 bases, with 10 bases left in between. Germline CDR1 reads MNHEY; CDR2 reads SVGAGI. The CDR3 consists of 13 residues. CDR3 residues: CASSYDSGDIQYF. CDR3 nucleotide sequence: TGTGCCAGCAGTTACGACAGTGGGGACATTCAGTACTTC.

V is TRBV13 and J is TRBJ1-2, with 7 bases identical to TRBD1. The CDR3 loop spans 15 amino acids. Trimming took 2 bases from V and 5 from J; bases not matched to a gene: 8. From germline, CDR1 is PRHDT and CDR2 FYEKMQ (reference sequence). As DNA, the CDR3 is TGTGCCAGCAGCTTAAAGGGGGCTCTTTTATATGGCTACACCTTC. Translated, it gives CASSLKGALLYGYTF.

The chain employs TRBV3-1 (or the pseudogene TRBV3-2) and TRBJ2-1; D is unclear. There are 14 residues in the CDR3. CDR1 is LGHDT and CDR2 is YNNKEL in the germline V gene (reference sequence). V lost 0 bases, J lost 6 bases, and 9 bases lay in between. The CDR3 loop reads CASSQDWMRNEQFF. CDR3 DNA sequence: TGTGCCAGCAGCCAAGATTGGATGCGCAATGAGCAGTTCTTC.

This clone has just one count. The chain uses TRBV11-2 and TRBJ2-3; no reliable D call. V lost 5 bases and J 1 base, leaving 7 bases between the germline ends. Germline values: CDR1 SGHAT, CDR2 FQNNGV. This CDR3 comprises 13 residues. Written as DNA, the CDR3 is TGTGCCAGCAGCGTCCCGGGCACAGATACGCAGTATTTT. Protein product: CASSVPGTDTQYF.

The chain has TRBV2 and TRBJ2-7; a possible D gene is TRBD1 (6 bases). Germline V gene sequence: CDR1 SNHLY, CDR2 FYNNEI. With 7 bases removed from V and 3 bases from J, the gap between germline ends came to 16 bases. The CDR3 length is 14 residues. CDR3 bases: TGTGCCAGCAAGGGGGTGGCAGTTCTCTACGAGCAGTACTTC. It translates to CASKGVAVLYEQYF.

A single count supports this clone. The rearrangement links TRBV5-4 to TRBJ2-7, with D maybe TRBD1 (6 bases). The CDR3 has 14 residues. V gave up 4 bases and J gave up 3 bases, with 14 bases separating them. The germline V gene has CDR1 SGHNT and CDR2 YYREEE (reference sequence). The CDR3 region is CASSPDRSLYEQYF. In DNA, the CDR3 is TGTGCCAGCAGCCCCGACAGGTCCCTCTACGAGCAGTACTTC.

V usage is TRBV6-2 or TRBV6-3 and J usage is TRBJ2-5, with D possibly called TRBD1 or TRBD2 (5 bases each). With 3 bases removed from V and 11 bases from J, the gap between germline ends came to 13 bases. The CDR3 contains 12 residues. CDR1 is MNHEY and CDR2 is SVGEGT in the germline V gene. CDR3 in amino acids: CASSYTPGPQYF. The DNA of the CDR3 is TGTGCCAGCAGTTATACCCCGGGGCCACAGTACTTC.

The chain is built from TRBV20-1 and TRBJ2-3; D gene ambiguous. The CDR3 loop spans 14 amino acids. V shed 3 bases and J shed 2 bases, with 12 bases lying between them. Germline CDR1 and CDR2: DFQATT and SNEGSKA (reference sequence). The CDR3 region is CSASSDIPTDTQYF. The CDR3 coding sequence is TGCAGTGCTAGTAGTGACATCCCCACAGATACGCAGTATTTT.

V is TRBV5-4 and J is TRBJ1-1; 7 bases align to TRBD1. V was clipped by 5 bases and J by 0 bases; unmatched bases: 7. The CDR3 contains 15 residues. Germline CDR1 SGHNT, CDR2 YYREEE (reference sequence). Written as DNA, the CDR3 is TGTGCCAGCAGGCCCGTACAGGGGATGAACACTGAAGCTTTCTTT. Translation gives CASRPVQGMNTEAFF.

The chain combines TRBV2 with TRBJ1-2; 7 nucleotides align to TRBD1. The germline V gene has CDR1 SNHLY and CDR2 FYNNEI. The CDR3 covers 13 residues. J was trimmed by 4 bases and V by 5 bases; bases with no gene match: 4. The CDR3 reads CASSQQGSYGYTF. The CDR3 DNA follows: TGTGCCAGCAGTCAACAGGGGAGCTATGGCTACACCTTC. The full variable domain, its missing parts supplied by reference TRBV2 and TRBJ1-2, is EPEVTQTPSHQVTQMGQEVILRCVPISNHLYFYWYRQILGQKVEFLVSFYNNEISEKSEIFDDQFSVERPDGSNFTLKIRSTKLEDSAMYFCASSQQGSYGYTFGSGTRLTVV.

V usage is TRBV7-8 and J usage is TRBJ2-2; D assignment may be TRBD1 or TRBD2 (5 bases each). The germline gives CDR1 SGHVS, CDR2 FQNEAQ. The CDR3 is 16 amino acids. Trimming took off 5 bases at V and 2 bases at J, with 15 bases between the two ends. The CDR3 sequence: CASSLPGTLNTGELFF. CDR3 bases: TGTGCCAGCAGCCTCCCCGGGACGCTTAACACCGGGGAGCTGTTTTTT.

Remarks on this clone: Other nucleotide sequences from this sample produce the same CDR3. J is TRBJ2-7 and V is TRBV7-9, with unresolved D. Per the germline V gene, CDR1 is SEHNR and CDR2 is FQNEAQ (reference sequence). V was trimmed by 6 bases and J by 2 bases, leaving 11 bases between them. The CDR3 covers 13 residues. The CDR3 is CASSPTGTYEQYF. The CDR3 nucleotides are TGTGCCAGCAGTCCGACTGGTACCTACGAGCAGTACTTC.

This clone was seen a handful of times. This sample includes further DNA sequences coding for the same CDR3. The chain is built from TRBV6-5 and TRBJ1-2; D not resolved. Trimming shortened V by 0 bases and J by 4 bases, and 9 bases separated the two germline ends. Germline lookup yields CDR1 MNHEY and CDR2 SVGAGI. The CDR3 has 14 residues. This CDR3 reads CASSYSLGVYGYTF. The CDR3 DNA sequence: TGTGCCAGCAGTTACTCGTTGGGCGTCTATGGCTACACCTTC.

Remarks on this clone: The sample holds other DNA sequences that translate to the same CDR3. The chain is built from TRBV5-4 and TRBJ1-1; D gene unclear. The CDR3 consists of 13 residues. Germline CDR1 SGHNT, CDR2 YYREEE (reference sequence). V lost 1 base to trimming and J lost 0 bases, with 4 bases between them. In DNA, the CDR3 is TGTGCCAGCAGCTTGCCCCTGAACACTGAAGCTTTCTTT. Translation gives CASSLPLNTEAFF.

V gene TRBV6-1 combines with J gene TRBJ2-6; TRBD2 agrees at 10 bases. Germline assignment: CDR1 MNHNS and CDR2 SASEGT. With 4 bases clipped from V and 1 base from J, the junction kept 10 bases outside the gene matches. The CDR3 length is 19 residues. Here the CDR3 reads CASSVGAGGQWSGANVLTF. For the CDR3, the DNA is TGTGCCAGCAGTGTTGGAGCGGGGGGGCAGTGGTCTGGGGCCAACGTCCTGACTTTC.

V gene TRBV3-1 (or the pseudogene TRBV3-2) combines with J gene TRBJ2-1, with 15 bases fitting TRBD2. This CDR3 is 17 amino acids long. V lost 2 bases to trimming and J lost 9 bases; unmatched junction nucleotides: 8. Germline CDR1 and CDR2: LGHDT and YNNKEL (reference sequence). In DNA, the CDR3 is TGTGCCAGCAGCCAAATAGCGGGACTAGCGGGAGGAAGTGAGCAGTTCTTC. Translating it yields CASSQIAGLAGGSEQFF.

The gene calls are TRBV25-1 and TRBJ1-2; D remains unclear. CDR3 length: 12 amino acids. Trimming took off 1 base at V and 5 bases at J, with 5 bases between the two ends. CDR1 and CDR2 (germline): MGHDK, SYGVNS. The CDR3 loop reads CASSESLYGYTF. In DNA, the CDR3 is TGTGCCAGCAGTGAATCCCTATATGGCTACACCTTC.

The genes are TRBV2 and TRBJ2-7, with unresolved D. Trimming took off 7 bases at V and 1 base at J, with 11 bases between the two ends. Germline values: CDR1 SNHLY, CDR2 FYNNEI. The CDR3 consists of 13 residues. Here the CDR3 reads CASTSRVSYEQYF. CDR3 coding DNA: TGTGCCAGCACCTCTCGGGTGTCCTACGAGCAGTACTTC.

Written as DNA, the CDR3 is TGTGCCAGCAGCTACTCGGGGACGAATGAAAAACTGTTTTTT. This gives the protein CASSYSGTNEKLFF. The chain employs TRBV3-1 (or the pseudogene TRBV3-2) and TRBJ1-4; D possibly corresponds to TRBD1 (5 bases). The V gene lost 5 bases and the J gene lost 5 bases, with 12 bases spanning the gap. Germline CDR1 LGHDT, CDR2 YNNKEL (reference sequence). The CDR3 runs to 14 residues.

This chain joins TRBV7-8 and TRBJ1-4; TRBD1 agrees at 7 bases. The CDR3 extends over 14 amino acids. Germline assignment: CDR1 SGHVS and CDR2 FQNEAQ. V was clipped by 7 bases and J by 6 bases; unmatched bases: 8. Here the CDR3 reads CASTHRGRDEKLFF. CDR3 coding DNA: TGTGCCAGCACCCACAGGGGTAGAGATGAAAAACTGTTTTTT.

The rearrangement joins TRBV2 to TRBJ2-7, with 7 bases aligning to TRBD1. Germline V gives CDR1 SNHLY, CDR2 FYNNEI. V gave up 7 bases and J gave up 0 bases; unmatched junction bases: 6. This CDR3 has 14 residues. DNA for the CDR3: TGTGCCAGCATGGGACAGTTAATCTCCTACGAGCAGTACTTC. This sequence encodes CASMGQLISYEQYF.